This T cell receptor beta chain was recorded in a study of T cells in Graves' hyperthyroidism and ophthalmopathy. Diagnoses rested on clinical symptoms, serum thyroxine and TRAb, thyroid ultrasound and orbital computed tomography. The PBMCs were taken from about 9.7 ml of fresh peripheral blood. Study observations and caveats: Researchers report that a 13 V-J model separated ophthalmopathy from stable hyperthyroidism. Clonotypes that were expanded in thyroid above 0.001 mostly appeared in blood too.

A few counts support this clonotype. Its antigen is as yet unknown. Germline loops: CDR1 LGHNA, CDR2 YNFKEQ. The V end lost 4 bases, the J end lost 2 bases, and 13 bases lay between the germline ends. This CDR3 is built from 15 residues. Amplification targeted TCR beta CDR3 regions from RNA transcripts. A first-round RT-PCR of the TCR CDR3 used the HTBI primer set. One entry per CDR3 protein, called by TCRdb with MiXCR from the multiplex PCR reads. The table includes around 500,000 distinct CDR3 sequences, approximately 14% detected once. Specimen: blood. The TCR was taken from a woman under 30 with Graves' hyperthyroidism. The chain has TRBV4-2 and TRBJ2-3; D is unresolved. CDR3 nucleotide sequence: TGTGCCAGCAGCCGGACGGAGACCTCCACAGATACGCAGTATTTT. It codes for CASSRTETSTDTQYF.